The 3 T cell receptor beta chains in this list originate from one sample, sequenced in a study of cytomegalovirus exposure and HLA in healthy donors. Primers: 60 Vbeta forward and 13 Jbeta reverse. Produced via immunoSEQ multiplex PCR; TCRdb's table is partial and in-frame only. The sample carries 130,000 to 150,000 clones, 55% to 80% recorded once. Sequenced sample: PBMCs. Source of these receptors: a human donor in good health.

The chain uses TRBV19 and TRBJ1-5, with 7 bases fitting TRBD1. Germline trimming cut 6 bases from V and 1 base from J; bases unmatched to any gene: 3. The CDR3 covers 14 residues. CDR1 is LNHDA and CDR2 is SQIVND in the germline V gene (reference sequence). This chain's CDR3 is CASSPQGSNQPQHF. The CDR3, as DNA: TGTGCCAGTAGCCCACAGGGGAGCAATCAGCCCCAGCATTTT.

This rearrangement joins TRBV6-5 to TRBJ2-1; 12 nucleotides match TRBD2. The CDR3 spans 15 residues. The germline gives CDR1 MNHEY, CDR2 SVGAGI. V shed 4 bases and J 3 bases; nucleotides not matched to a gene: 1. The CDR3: CASSSLAGGYNEQFF. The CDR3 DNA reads TGTGCCAGCAGTTCACTAGCGGGAGGCTACAATGAGCAGTTCTTC.

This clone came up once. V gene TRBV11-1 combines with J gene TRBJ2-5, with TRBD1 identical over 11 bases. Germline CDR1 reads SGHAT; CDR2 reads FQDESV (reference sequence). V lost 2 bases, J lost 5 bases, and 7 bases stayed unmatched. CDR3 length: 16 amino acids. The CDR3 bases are TGTGCCAGCAGCTTATACCCGGACAGGGGGCGGGAGACCCAGTACTTC. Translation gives CASSLYPDRGRETQYF.